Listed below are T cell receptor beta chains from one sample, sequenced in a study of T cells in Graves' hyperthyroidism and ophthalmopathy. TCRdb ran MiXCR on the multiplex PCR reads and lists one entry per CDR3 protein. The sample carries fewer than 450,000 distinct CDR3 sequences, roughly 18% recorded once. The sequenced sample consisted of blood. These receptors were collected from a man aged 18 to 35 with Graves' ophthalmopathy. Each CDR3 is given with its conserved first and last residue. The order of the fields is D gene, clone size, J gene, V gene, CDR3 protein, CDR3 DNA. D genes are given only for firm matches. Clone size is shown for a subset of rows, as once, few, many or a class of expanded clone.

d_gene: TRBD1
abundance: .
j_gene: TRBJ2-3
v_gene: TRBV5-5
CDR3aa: CASSLAWDRPTDTQYF
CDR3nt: TGTGCCAGCAGCTTGGCCTGGGACAGGCCCACAGATACGCAGTATTTT

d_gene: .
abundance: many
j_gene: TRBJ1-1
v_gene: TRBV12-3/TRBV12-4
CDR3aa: CASSLASGGRNTEAFF
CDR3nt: TGTGCCAGCAGTTTAGCCAGCGGGGGGAGGAACACTGAAGCTTTCTTT

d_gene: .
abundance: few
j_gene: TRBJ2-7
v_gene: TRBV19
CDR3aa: CASSIVGRDEQYF
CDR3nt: TGTGCCAGTAGTATAGTAGGAAGGGACGAGCAGTACTTC

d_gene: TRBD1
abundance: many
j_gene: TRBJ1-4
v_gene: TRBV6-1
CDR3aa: CASRGTGGMTNEKLFF
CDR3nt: TGTGCCAGCAGGGGGACAGGGGGAATGACTAATGAAAAACTGTTTTTT

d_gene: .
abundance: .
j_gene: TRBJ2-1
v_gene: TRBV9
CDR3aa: CASSPQTWGYNEQFF
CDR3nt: TGTGCCAGCAGCCCCCAAACCTGGGGGTACAATGAGCAGTTCTTC

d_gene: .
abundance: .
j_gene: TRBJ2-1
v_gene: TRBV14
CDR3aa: CASSQGQGHRQFF
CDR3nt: TGTGCCAGCAGCCAAGGCCAAGGGCACCGGCAGTTCTTC

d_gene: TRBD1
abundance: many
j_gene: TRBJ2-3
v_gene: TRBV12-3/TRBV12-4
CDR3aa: CASSHRDRGTDTQYF
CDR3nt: TGTGCCAGCAGTCACCGGGACAGGGGCACAGATACGCAGTATTTT

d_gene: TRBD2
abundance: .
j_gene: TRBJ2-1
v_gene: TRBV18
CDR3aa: CASSYGLAGSSGEQFF
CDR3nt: TGTGCCAGCTCCTATGGACTAGCGGGATCCTCCGGGGAGCAGTTCTTC

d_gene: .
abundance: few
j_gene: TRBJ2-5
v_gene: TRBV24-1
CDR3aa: CATSDDDRLKETQYF
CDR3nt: TGTGCCACCAGTGATGACGACAGGCTAAAAGAGACCCAGTACTTC

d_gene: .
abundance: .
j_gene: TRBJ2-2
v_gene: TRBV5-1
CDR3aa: CASSWSRGNTGELFF
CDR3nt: TGCGCCAGCAGCTGGAGCAGGGGCAACACCGGGGAGCTGTTTTTT

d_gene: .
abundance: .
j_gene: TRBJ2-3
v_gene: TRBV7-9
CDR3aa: CASSLDSGAWGTDTQYF
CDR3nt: TGTGCCAGCAGCTTGGACTCAGGGGCGTGGGGCACAGATACGCAGTATTTT

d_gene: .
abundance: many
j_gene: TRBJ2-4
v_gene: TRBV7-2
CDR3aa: CASSFQGLNIQYF
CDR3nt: TGTGCCAGCAGCTTCCAGGGCTTAAACATTCAGTACTTC

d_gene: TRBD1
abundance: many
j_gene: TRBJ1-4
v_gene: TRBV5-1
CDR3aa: CASRPGGTNEKLFF
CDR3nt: TGCGCCAGCAGGCCAGGGGGCACTAATGAAAAACTGTTTTTT

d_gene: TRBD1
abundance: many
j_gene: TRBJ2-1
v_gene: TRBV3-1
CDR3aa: CASSQSNRDRGYEQFF
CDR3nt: TGTGCCAGCAGCCAATCAAACCGGGACAGGGGATATGAGCAGTTCTTC

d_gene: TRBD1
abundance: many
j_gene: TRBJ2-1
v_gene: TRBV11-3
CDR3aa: CASSLDQGANEQFF
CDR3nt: TGTGCCAGCAGCTTAGACCAGGGGGCGAATGAGCAGTTCTTC

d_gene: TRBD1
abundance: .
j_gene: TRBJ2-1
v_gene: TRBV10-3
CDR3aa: CATFSGGRGNEQFF
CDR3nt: TGTGCCACATTCTCAGGGGGCAGGGGCAATGAGCAGTTCTTC

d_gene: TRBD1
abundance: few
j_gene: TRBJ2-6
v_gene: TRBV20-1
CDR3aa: CSASTGGYSGANVLTF
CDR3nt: TGCAGTGCCTCCACAGGGGGGTACTCTGGGGCCAACGTCCTGACTTTC

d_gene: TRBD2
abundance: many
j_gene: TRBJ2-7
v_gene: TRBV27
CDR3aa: CASSSYGGVLSSYEQYF
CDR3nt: TGTGCCAGCAGTTCCTACGGGGGGGTCCTTAGCTCCTACGAGCAGTACTTC

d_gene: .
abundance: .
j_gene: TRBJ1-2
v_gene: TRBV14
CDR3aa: CASSLFRTGENGYTF
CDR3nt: TGTGCCAGCAGCCTCTTTCGGACGGGGGAGAATGGCTACACCTTC

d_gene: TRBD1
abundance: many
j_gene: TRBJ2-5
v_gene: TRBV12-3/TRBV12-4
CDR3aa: CASSPRTGTGEETQYF
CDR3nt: TGTGCCAGCAGTCCACGCACCGGGACAGGGGAAGAGACCCAGTACTTC

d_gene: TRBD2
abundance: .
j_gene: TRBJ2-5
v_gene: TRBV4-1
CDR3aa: CASSQDLAGNQETQYF
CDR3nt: TGCGCCAGCAGCCAAGATTTAGCGGGTAACCAAGAGACCCAGTACTTC

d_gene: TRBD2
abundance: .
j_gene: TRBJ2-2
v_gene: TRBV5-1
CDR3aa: CASSLAGAGTGELFF
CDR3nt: TGCGCCAGCAGCCTAGCGGGGGCTGGCACCGGGGAGCTGTTTTTT

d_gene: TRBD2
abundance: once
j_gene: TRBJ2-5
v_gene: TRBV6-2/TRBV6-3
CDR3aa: CASSYSGAEVAGGPMEETQYF
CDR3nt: TGTGCCAGCAGTTACTCGGGTGCTGAGGTAGCGGGGGGGCCCATGGAGGAGACCCAGTACTTC

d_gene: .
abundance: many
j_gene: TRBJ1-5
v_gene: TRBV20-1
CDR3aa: CSARDGSLFRWDQPQHF
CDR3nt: TGCAGTGCTAGAGATGGTTCCCTTTTTAGATGGGATCAGCCCCAGCATTTT

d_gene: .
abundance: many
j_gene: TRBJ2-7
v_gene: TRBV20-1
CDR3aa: CSAREGSYEQYF
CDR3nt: TGCAGTGCTAGAGAGGGGTCCTACGAGCAGTACTTC

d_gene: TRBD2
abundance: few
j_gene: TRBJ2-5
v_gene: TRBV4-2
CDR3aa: CASSQAGGSQETQYF
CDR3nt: TGTGCCAGCAGCCAAGCGGGAGGGAGCCAAGAGACCCAGTACTTC

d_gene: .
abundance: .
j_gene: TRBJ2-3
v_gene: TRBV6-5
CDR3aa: CASSYPLGDLTTSTDTQYF
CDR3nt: TGTGCCAGCAGTTACCCCCTCGGGGACCTCACTACTAGCACAGATACGCAGTATTTT

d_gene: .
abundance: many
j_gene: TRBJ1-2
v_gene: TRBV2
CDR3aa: CASSEMQAYGYTF
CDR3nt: TGTGCCAGCAGTGAAATGCAGGCCTATGGCTACACCTTC

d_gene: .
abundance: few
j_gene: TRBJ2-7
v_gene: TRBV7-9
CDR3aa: CASSLEAQLSYEQYF
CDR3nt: TGTGCCAGCAGCTTAGAGGCACAGCTCTCCTACGAGCAGTACTTC

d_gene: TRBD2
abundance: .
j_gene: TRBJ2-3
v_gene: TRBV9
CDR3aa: CASSVRRLAGLDTQYF
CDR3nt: TGTGCCAGCAGCGTACGGCGACTAGCGGGGCTGGATACGCAGTATTTT

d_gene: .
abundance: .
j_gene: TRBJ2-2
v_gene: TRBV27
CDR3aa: CASRAPPWGGAPGELFF
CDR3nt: TGTGCCAGCAGAGCCCCCCCTTGGGGGGGCGCCCCCGGGGAGCTGTTTTTT

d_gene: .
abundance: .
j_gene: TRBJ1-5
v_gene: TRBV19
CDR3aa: CASSMGLKGSDPQHF
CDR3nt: TGTGCCAGTAGTATGGGGCTGAAGGGATCAGATCCCCAGCATTTT

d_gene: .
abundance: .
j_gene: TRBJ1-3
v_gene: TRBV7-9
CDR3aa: CASSVLGYSGNTIYF
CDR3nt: TGTGCCAGCAGCGTACTAGGGTACTCTGGAAACACCATATATTTT

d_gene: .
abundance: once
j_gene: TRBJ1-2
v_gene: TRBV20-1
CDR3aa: CSARDGDPGYTF
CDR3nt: TGCAGTGCTAGAGACGGGGATCCTGGCTACACCTTC

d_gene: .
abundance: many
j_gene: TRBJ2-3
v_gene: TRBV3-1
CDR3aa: CASSQGQGGRTDTQYF
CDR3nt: TGTGCCAGCAGCCAAGGACAGGGAGGGCGCACAGATACGCAGTATTTT

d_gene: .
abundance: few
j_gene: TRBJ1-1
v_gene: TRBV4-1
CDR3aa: CASSQELPAEAFF
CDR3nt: TGCGCCAGCAGCCAAGAACTCCCAGCTGAAGCTTTCTTT